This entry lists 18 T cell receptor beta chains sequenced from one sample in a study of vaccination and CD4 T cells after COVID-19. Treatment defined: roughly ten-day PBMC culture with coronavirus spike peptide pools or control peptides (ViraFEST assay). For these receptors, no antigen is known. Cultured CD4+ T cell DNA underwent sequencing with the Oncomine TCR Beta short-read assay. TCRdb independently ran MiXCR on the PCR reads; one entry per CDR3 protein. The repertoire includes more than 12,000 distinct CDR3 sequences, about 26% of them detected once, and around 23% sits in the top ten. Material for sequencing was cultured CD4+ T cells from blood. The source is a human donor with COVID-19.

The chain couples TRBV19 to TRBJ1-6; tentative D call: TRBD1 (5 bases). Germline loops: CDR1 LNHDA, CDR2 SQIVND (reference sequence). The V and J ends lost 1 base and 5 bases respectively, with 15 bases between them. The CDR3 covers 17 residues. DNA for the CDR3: TGTGCCAGTAGTATAGCTCGTGGGGCGCAGAATAATTCACCCCTCCACTTT. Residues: CASSIARGAQNNSPLHF.

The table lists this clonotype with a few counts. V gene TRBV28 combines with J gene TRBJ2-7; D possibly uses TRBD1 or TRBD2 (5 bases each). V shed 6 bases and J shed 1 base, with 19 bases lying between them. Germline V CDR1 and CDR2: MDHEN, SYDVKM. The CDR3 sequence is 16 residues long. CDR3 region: CASSPDEGRRSYEQYF. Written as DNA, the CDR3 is TGTGCCAGCAGCCCCGATGAGGGGCGCCGGTCCTACGAGCAGTACTTC.

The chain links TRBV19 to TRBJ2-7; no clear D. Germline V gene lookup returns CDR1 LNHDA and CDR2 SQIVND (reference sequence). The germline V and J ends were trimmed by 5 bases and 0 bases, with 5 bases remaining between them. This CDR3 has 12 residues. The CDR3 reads CASSASSYEQYF. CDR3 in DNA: TGTGCCAGTAGTGCCAGCTCCTACGAGCAGTACTTC.

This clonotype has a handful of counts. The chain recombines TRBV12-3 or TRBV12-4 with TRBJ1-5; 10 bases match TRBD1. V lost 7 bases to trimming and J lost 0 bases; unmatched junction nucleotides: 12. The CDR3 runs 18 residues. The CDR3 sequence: CASTPQGQGPDSNQPQHF. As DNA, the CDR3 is TGTGCCAGCACCCCCCAGGGACAGGGGCCCGATAGCAATCAGCCCCAGCATTTT.

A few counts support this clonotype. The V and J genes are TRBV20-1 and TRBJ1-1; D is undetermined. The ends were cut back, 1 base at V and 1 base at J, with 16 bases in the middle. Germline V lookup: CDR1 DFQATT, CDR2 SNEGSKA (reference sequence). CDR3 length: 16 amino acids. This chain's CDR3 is CSARAAGRPGNTEAFF. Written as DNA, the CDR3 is TGCAGTGCTAGAGCTGCGGGAAGACCGGGGAACACTGAAGCTTTCTTT.

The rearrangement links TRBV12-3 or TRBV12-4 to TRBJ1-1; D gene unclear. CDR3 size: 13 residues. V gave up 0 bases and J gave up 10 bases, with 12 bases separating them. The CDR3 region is CASSLAQANGAFF. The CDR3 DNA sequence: TGTGCCAGCAGTTTAGCCCAGGCAAATGGAGCTTTCTTT.

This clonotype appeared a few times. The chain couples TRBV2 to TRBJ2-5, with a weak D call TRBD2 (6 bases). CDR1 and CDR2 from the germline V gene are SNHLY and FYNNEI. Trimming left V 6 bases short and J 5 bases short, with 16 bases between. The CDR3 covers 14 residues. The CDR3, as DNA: TGTGCCAGCAGCCAGGGACTGCCTCTCGAGACCCAGTACTTC. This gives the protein CASSQGLPLETQYF.

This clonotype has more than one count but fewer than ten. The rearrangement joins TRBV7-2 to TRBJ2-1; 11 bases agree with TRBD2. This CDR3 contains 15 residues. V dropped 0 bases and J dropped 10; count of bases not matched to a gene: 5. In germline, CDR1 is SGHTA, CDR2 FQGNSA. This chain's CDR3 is CASSLASGGAKEQFF. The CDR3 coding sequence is TGTGCCAGCAGCTTAGCTAGCGGGGGGGCAAAGGAGCAGTTCTTC.

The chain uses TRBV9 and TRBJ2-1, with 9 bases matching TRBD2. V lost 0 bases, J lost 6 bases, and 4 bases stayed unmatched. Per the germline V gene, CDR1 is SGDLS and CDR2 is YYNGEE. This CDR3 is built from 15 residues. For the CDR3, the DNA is TGTGCCAGCAGCGTAGATGCGGGGGGGGGCAATGAGCAGTTCTTC. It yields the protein CASSVDAGGGNEQFF.

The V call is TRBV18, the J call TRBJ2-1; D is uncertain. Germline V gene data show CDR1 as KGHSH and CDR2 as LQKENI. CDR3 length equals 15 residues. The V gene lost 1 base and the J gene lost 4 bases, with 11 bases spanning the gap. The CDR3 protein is CASSPRQITYNEQFF. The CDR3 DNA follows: TGTGCCAGCTCACCACGGCAGATTACTTACAATGAGCAGTTCTTC.

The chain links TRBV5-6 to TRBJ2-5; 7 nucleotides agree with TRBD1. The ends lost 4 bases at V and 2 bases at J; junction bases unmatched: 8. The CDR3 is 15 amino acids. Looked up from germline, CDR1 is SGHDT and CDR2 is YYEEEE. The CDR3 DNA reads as TGTGCCAGCAGCACGGGGACAGAATTACAAGAGACCCAGTACTTC. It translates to CASSTGTELQETQYF.

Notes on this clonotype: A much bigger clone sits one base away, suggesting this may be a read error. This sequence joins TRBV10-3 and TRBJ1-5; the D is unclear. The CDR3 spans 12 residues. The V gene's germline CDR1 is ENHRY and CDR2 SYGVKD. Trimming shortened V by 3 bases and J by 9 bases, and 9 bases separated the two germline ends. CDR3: CAISDAGAPQHF. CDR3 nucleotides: TGTGCCATCAGTGACGCGGGTGCGCCCCAGCATTTT.

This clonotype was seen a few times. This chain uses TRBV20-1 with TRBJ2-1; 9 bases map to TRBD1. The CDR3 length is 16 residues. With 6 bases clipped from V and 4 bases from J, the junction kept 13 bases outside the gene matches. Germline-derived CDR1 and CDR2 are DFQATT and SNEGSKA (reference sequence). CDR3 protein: CSAKGPDRGRYNEQFF. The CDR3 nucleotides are TGCAGTGCCAAGGGGCCGGACAGGGGCCGTTACAATGAGCAGTTCTTC.

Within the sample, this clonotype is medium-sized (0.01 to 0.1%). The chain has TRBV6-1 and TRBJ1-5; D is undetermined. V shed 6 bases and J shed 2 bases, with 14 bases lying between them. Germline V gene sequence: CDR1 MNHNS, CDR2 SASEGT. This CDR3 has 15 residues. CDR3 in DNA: TGTGCCAGCAGGGGTGAGGGAGATGGCAATCAGCCCCAGCATTTT. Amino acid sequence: CASRGEGDGNQPQHF.

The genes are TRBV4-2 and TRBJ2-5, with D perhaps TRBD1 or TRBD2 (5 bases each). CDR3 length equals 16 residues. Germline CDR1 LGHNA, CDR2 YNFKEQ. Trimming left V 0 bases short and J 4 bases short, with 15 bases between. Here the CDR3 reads CASSQDGQGVRETQYF. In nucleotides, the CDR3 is TGTGCCAGCAGCCAAGATGGGCAGGGAGTCCGAGAGACCCAGTACTTC.

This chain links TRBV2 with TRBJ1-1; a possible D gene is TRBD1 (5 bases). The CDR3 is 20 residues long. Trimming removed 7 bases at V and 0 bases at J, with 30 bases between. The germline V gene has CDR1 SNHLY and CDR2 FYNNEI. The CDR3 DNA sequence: TGTGCCAGCACCGCCGAACAGGCGACTCGTTCATTCATCATGAACACTGAAGCTTTCTTT. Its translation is CASTAEQATRSFIMNTEAFF.

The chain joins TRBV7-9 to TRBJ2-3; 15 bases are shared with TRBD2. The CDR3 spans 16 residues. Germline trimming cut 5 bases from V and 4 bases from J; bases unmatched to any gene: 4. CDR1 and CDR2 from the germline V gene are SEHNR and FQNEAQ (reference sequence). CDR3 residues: CASSIGTSGGSDTQYF. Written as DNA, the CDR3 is TGTGCCAGCAGCATCGGGACTAGCGGGGGGTCAGATACGCAGTATTTT.

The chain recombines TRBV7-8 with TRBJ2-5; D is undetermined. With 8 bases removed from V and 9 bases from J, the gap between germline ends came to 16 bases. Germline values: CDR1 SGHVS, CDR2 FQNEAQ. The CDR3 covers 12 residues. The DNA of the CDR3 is TGTGCCAGCTCCCCCGGTGTCTTTTCCCAGTACTTC. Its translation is CASSPGVFSQYF.